This passage covers 8 T cell receptor beta chains from one sample sequenced in a study of cytomegalovirus exposure and HLA in healthy donors. Sequencing used immunoSEQ multiplex PCR; TCRdb keeps in-frame clones, though not all of them. This table has about 250,000 clones, roughly 87% appearing once. Specimen: PBMCs. The receptors stem from a man younger than 35 in good health and CMV-seropositive.

J is TRBJ1-5 and V is TRBV19; D unresolved. The CDR3 runs to 14 residues. In germline, CDR1 is LNHDA, CDR2 SQIVND (reference sequence). Trimming shortened V by 7 bases and J by 0 bases, and 10 bases separated the two germline ends. This CDR3 is CASKGLPSNQPQHF. CDR3 nucleotides: TGTGCCAGTAAAGGGCTTCCTAGCAATCAGCCCCAGCATTTT.

This clone appeared a single time. The CDR3 coding sequence is TGTGCCAGCAGCTTAGGACGGAAGAATGAGCAGTTCTTC. This translates into CASSLGRKNEQFF. The chain joins TRBV7-8 to TRBJ2-1; D remains unclear. The germline V gene has CDR1 SGHVS and CDR2 FQNEAQ. Trimming stripped 1 base from V and 7 bases from J, with 8 bases between. The length of the CDR3 is 13 residues.

This clone occurred once. This rearrangement joins TRBV7-9 to TRBJ1-3; D unresolved. The length of the CDR3 is 15 residues. CDR1 and CDR2 from the germline V gene are SEHNR and FQNEAQ (reference sequence). V was clipped by 5 bases and J by 4 bases, with 15 bases between them. The CDR3 protein is CASSPPFRLGNTIYF. The CDR3 bases are TGTGCCAGCAGCCCCCCATTCCGTCTAGGAAACACCATATATTTT.

This clone was found a few times. The genes are TRBV7-2 and TRBJ1-5, with D hard to call. Trimming shortened V by 1 base and J by 0 bases, and 7 bases separated the two germline ends. The CDR3 has 15 amino acids. The V gene's germline CDR1 is SGHTA and CDR2 FQGNSA. The CDR3 coding sequence is TGTGCCAGCAGCTTAGTGGGGTATAGCAATCAGCCCCAGCATTTT. Translating gives CASSLVGYSNQPQHF.

The rearrangement links TRBV29-1 to TRBJ1-1; D not resolved. CDR3 length equals 13 residues. V dropped 3 bases and J dropped 0 bases, with 8 bases sitting between them. CDR1 and CDR2 from the germline V gene are SQVTM and ANQGSEA. The CDR3 loop is CSVEREMNTEAFF. The CDR3 region has the DNA TGCAGCGTTGAGAGGGAGATGAACACTGAAGCTTTCTTT.

The chain has TRBV28 and TRBJ2-7, with D maybe TRBD2 (6 bases). The V gene's germline CDR1 is MDHEN and CDR2 SYDVKM. Trimming took 6 bases from V and 7 from J, leaving 25 bases between them. This CDR3 has 16 amino acids. Here the CDR3 reads CASSSSGRGLRVEQYF. The CDR3 DNA reads TGTGCCAGCAGCTCGAGCGGGCGAGGACTACGAGTGGAGCAGTACTTC.

The chain recombines TRBV7-9 with TRBJ2-2; D possibly corresponds to TRBD2 (6 bases). This CDR3 contains 15 residues. CDR1 is SEHNR, CDR2 FQNEAQ, per germline (reference sequence). The V end lost 2 bases, the J end lost 0 bases, and 7 bases lay between the germline ends. CDR3 coding DNA: TGTGCCAGCAGCTTACGACTAGCGAACACCGGGGAGCTGTTTTTT. This sequence encodes CASSLRLANTGELFF.

This chain links TRBV6-5 with TRBJ1-2, with 7 bases identical to TRBD1. The CDR3 consists of 13 residues. Germline V gene sequence: CDR1 MNHEY, CDR2 SVGAGI. The trim removed 2 bases at V and 4 bases at J, leaving 1 base unmatched. CDR3 loop: CASSYTGVYGYTF. The CDR3, as DNA: TGTGCCAGCAGTTACACAGGGGTCTATGGCTACACCTTC.